The clone carrying this TCR beta chain was seen only a few times. Its matching antigen is unknown. Germline lookup yields CDR1 GTSNPN and CDR2 SVGIG (reference sequence). The CDR3 has 19 amino acids. J was trimmed by 2 bases and V by 3 bases; bases with no gene match: 15. The data belong to a study of beta chain features in type 1 diabetes. cDNA synthesis used the whole RNA isolate, giving expressed TCRB sequences. TCRdb's table, derived via immunoSEQ multiplex PCR, lists solely in-frame clones and lacks some. The table lists approximately 15,000 clones, around 77% of them singletons. Sorted populations all exceeded 95% purity. Findings and caveats of the study: Shorter templates might be favored by PCR, and equally so in patients and in controls. For Type 1 diabetes patients, all four CD4+ subsets carried TCRB CDR3s that were moderately but significantly shorter.

The V call is TRBV30, the J call TRBJ2-3; 12 bases align to TRBD2. Sample: stem cell memory CD4+ T cells from blood. This TCR was recovered from a woman between 18 and 29 years old with type 1 diabetes. CDR3 loop: CAWRPGTSGHSSHTDTQYF. The CDR3 DNA follows: TGTGCCTGGAGACCTGGGACTAGCGGGCACTCCTCTCACACAGATACGCAGTATTTT.